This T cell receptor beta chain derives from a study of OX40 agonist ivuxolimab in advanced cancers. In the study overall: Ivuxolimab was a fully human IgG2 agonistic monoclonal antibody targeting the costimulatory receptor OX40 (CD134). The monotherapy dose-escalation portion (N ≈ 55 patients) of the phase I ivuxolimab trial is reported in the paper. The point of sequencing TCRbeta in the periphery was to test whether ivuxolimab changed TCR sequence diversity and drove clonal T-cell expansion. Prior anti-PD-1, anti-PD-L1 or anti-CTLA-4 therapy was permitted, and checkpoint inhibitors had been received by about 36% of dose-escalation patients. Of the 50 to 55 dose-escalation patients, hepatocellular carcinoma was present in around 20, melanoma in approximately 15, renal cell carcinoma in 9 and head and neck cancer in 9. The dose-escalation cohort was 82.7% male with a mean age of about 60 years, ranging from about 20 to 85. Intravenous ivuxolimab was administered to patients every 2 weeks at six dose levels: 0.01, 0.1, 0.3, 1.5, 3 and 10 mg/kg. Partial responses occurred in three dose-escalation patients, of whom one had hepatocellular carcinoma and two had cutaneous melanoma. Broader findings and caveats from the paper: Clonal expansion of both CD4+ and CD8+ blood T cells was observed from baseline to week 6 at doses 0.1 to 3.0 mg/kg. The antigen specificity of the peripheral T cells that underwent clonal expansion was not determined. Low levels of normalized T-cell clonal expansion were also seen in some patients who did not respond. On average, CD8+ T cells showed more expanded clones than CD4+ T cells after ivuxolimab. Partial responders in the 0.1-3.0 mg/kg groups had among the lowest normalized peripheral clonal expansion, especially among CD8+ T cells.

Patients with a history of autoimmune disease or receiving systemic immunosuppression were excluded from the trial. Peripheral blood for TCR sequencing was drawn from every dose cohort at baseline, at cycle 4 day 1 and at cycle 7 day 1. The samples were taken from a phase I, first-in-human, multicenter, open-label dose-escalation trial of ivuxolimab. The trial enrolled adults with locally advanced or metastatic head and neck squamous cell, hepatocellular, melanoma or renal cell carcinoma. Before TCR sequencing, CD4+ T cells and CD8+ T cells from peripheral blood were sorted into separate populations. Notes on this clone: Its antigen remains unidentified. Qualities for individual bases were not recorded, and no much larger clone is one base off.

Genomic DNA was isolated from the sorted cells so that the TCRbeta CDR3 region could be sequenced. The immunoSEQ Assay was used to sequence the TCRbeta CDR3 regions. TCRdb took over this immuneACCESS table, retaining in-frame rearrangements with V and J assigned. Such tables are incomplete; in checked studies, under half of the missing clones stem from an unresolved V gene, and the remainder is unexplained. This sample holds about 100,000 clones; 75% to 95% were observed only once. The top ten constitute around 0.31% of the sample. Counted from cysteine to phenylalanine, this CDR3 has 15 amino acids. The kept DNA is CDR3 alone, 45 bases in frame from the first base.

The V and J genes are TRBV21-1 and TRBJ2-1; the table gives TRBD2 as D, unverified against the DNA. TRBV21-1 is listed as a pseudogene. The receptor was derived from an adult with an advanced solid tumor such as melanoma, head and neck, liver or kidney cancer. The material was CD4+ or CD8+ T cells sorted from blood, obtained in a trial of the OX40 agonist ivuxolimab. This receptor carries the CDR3 CASSKSGKGYNEQFF. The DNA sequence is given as TGTGCCAGCAGCAAGAGCGGGAAGGGGTACAATGAGCAGTTCTTC.